The source of this T cell receptor (beta chain) is a study of T cell repertoires in cytomegalovirus infection. Overall study: Matching HLA type and CMV infection were both indicated by public TCR beta signatures.

Overall study results and limits: Public TCR beta family frequency separated CMV-and-HLA carriers, including in an independent cohort. Clonotypes of TCR beta that were HLA-C-restricted and CMV-specific dominated the ex vivo response.

The germline V gene has CDR1 SGHTA and CDR2 FQGNSA. CDR3 length equals 14 residues. V lost 5 bases and J 1 base, leaving 12 bases between the germline ends. This clonotype came up many times. Its specificity is not known. TCRdb passed the reads through MiXCR, listing each CDR3 protein once. This sample has some 320,000 distinct CDR3 sequences, with 8% to 10% found just once. The TCR was taken from a human donor in good health (CMV status not recorded). Some clones in this sample may be carry-over from other donors' samples. Sequenced material: PBMCs. The genes are TRBV7-2 and TRBJ2-7, with D tentatively TRBD1 or TRBD2 (5 bases each). CDR3 in amino acids: CASSISGQSYEQYF. The CDR3 bases are TGTGCCAGCAGCATAAGCGGACAATCCTACGAGCAGTACTTC.